The rows below give T cell receptor beta chains drawn from one sample of a study of blood T cell repertoires in COVID-19. Assay used: immunoSEQ multiplex PCR; TCRdb lists only in-frame clones, some missing. Seen here are 150,000 to 200,000 clones, 87% observed once, and the top ten hold over 4.5%. The sample comprised peripheral blood. The source of these receptors is a human donor in a cohort sampled during active COVID-19. Each CDR3 is given with its conserved first and last residue. A D gene is named only where the DNA matches it firmly. Size is omitted from some rows. Given values are once, few, many or a class for expanded clones.

CDR3 protein	CDR3 DNA	clone size	V gene	D gene	J gene
CAWSATIYEQYF	TGTGCCTGGAGTGCCACAATCTACGAGCAGTACTTC	.	TRBV30	.	TRBJ2-7
CASSEGQGISPLHF	TGTGCCAGCAGTGAGGGACAGGGAATTTCACCCCTCCACTTT	once	TRBV6-1	TRBD1	TRBJ1-6
CASSETGVGTQYF	TGTGCCAGCAGTGAGACAGGAGTTGGGACCCAGTACTTC	.	TRBV6-1	.	TRBJ2-5
CATSRDIDEKLFF	TGTGCCACCAGCAGAGATATCGATGAAAAACTGTTTTTT	.	TRBV15	.	TRBJ1-4
CASKRDTHEQYF	TGTGCCAGCAAGCGGGACACCCACGAGCAGTACTTC	.	TRBV11-3	.	TRBJ2-7
CASSVGTGADTQYF	TGTGCCAGCAGCGTGGGGACTGGGGCAGATACGCAGTATTTT	.	TRBV9	.	TRBJ2-3
CASSRGLAGSEQYF	TGTGCCAGCAGCCGCGGACTAGCGGGATCCGAGCAGTACTTC	.	TRBV6-2/TRBV6-3	TRBD2	TRBJ2-7
CASSLGGQGSEQYF	TGTGCCAGCAGCTTAGGGGGACAGGGAAGCGAGCAGTACTTC	.	TRBV7-3	TRBD1	TRBJ2-7
CASSLSPGDNSYEQYF	TGTGCCAGCAGTTTGTCCCCAGGGGACAACTCCTACGAGCAGTACTTC	.	TRBV27	.	TRBJ2-7
CSVGRGNTEAFF	TGCAGCGTAGGGAGGGGGAACACTGAAGCTTTCTTT	few	TRBV29-1	.	TRBJ1-1
CASSLDLFLNEQFF	TGTGCCAGCAGCTTAGATCTCTTTCTGAATGAGCAGTTCTTC	.	TRBV11-1	.	TRBJ2-1
CASSTRSSYNSPLHF	TGTGCCAGCTCAACTCGAAGCTCCTATAATTCACCCCTCCACTTT	.	TRBV18	.	TRBJ1-6
CASCDRGYSYEQYF	TGTGCCAGTTGTGACAGGGGATACTCCTACGAGCAGTACTTC	.	TRBV10-3	TRBD1	TRBJ2-7
CASLLEGGARKNTEAFF	TGTGCCAGCCTGCTAGAGGGCGGGGCGCGAAAAAATACTGAAGCTTTCTTT	.	TRBV5-4	.	TRBJ1-1
CASSQEVGRGTYEQYF	TGCGCCAGCAGCCAAGAGGTAGGGCGGGGGACTTACGAGCAGTACTTC	.	TRBV4-3	TRBD2	TRBJ2-7
CASSEPGRGGGYTF	TGTGCCAGCAGTGAACCCGGACGCGGGGGTGGCTACACCTTC	.	TRBV6-1	.	TRBJ1-2
CASSFFLAGLYEQYF	TGTGCCAGCAGTTTCTTTCTAGCGGGACTGTACGAGCAGTACTTC	.	TRBV28	TRBD2	TRBJ2-7